The next 29 T cell receptor beta chains were all read from a single sample in a study of shared clonotypes between healthy human individuals. Data came from immunoSEQ multiplex PCR; TCRdb stores just in-frame clones and leaves some out. The sample has roughly 1,100,000 clones; approximately 72% are singletons. Material for sequencing was memory CD4+ T cells sorted from blood. The sample's subset: CD45RA-negative fraction. These receptor sequences come from a man younger than 30 in good health.

The CDR3 sequence: CASSWTSHSETQYF. The CDR3 nucleotides read TGTGCCAGCAGTTGGACTAGCCATAGCGAGACCCAGTACTTC. This chain connects TRBV28 to TRBJ2-5; 8 positions match TRBD2. The germline V gene encodes CDR1 MDHEN and CDR2 SYDVKM. The CDR3 extends over 14 amino acids. V trimming: 4 bases; J trimming: 5 bases; junction bases outside the gene matches: 6.

To note about this clone: Other DNA sequences in this sample translate to the same CDR3. V usage is TRBV30 and J usage is TRBJ2-5; 11 nucleotides align to TRBD1. The germline gives CDR1 GTSNPN, CDR2 SVGIG (reference sequence). The CDR3 sequence is 14 residues long. V gave up 2 bases and J gave up 4 bases; unmatched junction bases: 3. The CDR3 is CAWSPGQGGETQYF. The CDR3 coding sequence is TGTGCCTGGAGTCCGGGACAGGGGGGAGAGACCCAGTACTTC.

The chain has TRBV5-1 and TRBJ2-1; 15 bases map to TRBD2. The junction had 9 bases not matched to a gene; V was cut back by 4 bases and J by 10 bases. This CDR3 contains 16 residues. Germline CDR1 and CDR2: SGHRS and YFSETQ. CDR3 loop: CASSAGTSGGSGEQFF. In nucleotides, the CDR3 is TGCGCCAGCAGCGCCGGGACTAGCGGGGGGTCAGGAGAGCAGTTCTTC.

The chain is built from TRBV19 and TRBJ2-3; 11 bases line up with TRBD2. J gave up 1 base and V 9 bases, and 12 bases lay outside the gene matches. The CDR3 consists of 17 residues. Germline V gene lookup returns CDR1 LNHDA and CDR2 SQIVND (reference sequence). The CDR3 DNA sequence: TGTGCCAGCAAATCGGGTAGCGGGGGGGACCGCACAGATACGCAGTATTTT. Its translation: CASKSGSGGDRTDTQYF. Full variable domain (remainder filled in from reference TRBV19 and TRBJ2-3): DGGITQSPKYLFRKEGQNVTLSCEQNLNHDAMYWYRQDPGQGLRLIYYSQIVNDFQKGDIAEGYSVSREKKESFPLTVTSAQKNPTAFYLCASKSGSGGDRTDTQYFGPGTRLTVL.

The chain has TRBV4-1 and TRBJ2-3; D remains ambiguous. The CDR3 is 13 amino acids. V dropped 6 bases and J dropped 5 bases, with 12 bases sitting between them. Germline-derived CDR1 and CDR2 are MGHRA and YSYEKL. This chain's CDR3 is CASSPVIRDTQYF. As DNA, the CDR3 is TGCGCCAGCAGTCCCGTAATTAGAGATACGCAGTATTTT.

The chain employs TRBV6-6 and TRBJ1-2; weak D call: TRBD1 (6 bases). Trimming took 7 bases from V and 8 from J, leaving 23 bases between them. Germline V lookup: CDR1 MNHNY, CDR2 SVGAGI (reference sequence). The CDR3 is made up of 15 amino acids. Here the CDR3 reads CASTDSGGVRLGYTF. As DNA, the CDR3 is TGTGCCAGCACTGACTCGGGGGGCGTGAGGTTGGGCTACACCTTC.

The CDR3 bases are TGTGCCAGCAGCGCCTGGACAGGAAACACAGATACGCAGTATTTT. Translating it yields CASSAWTGNTDTQYF. The chain recombines TRBV9 with TRBJ2-3; TRBD1 agrees at 7 bases. This CDR3 region has 15 residues. Germline values: CDR1 SGDLS, CDR2 YYNGEE. Trimming removed 3 bases from V and 2 bases from J; junction bases left unmatched: 6.

The CDR3 region is CASSFRDRAEHEQYF. The CDR3 nucleotides are TGCGCCAGCAGCTTCAGAGACAGGGCTGAACACGAGCAGTACTTC. The J gene is TRBJ2-7, the V gene TRBV5-1, with 7 bases matching TRBD1. CDR1 SGHRS and CDR2 YFSETQ come from the germline V gene. There are 15 residues in the CDR3. V shed 2 bases, J shed 5 bases, and the junction held 10 bases outside the gene matches.

This rearrangement joins TRBV2 to TRBJ2-7, with D maybe TRBD1 (6 bases). This CDR3 is 13 amino acids long. Germline CDR1 and CDR2: SNHLY and FYNNEI. Trimming cost V 7 bases and J 0 bases, with 10 bases left between them. CDR3 in DNA: TGTGCCAGCACCCAGGGGACCTCCTACGAGCAGTACTTC. This translates into CASTQGTSYEQYF.

The chain carries TRBV7-2 and TRBJ2-1, with D possibly being TRBD2 (6 bases). The CDR3 sequence is 15 residues long. Germline loops: CDR1 SGHTA, CDR2 FQGNSA. The V and J ends lost 0 bases and 3 bases respectively, with 9 bases between them. CDR3 sequence reads: CASSLAAGNYNEQFF. The CDR3, as DNA: TGTGCCAGCAGCTTAGCAGCGGGTAACTACAATGAGCAGTTCTTC.

CDR3 bases: TGTGCCTGGAGTCCCGGGGACAGGGGCCGCGAGCAGTACTTC. Protein sequence: CAWSPGDRGREQYF. J is TRBJ2-7 and V is TRBV30; TRBD1 matches at 10 bases. CDR1 is GTSNPN, CDR2 SVGIG, per germline (reference sequence). The junction had 7 bases not matched to a gene; V was cut back by 2 bases and J by 6 bases. This CDR3 contains 14 residues.

The DNA of the CDR3 is TGTGCCACCCGGGGACTTTCGAACACCATATATTTT. Translating it yields CATRGLSNTIYF. V gene TRBV28 combines with J gene TRBJ1-3; possible D gene TRBD1, 5 bases. The CDR3 is 12 amino acids. Germline-derived CDR1 and CDR2 are MDHEN and SYDVKM. The ends were cut back, 10 bases at V and 7 bases at J, with 14 bases in the middle.

The genes are TRBV7-9 and TRBJ2-1; 12 bases agree with TRBD2. The CDR3 sequence is 15 residues long. Germline V gives CDR1 SEHNR, CDR2 FQNEAQ (reference sequence). V dropped 4 bases and J dropped 7; count of bases not matched to a gene: 5. This CDR3 reads CASSSLAGGPNEQFF. CDR3 coding DNA: TGTGCCAGCAGCTCACTAGCGGGGGGTCCGAATGAGCAGTTCTTC.

The rearrangement joins TRBV5-1 to TRBJ2-2; 10 nucleotides agree with TRBD2. The germline V gene encodes CDR1 SGHRS and CDR2 YFSETQ. The CDR3 totals 16 residues. With V trimmed by 0 bases and J by 5 bases, 4 bases remained unmatched. In DNA, the CDR3 is TGCGCCAGCAGCTTGGGGGTGACTAGCGGGACCGGGGAGCTGTTTTTT. Its protein is CASSLGVTSGTGELFF.

This clone was observed a single time. The chain uses TRBV7-2 and TRBJ2-5; tentatively, D is TRBD2 (7 bases). CDR3 length: 13 amino acids. Trimming stripped 3 bases from V and 5 bases from J, with 10 bases between. Per the germline V gene, CDR1 is SGHTA and CDR2 is FQGNSA. This chain's CDR3 is CASSFAGAETQYF. In nucleotides, the CDR3 is TGTGCCAGCAGCTTTGCGGGGGCGGAGACCCAGTACTTC.

This sequence joins TRBV5-1 and TRBJ1-6; D perhaps matches TRBD1 (6 bases). The CDR3 loop spans 15 amino acids. Germline lookup yields CDR1 SGHRS and CDR2 YFSETQ. V lost 0 bases and J lost 11, with 15 bases in between. The CDR3 loop reads CASSLDPGTTAPLHF. The CDR3 DNA sequence: TGCGCCAGCAGCTTGGACCCGGGGACAACGGCACCCCTCCACTTT.

V usage is TRBV5-1 and J usage is TRBJ2-3, with a tentative D call TRBD1 (6 bases). Germline-derived CDR1 and CDR2 are SGHRS and YFSETQ. The V end was cut by 0 bases, the J end by 0 bases, with 20 bases between. This CDR3 spans 19 amino acids. The CDR3 reads CASSLVLTLTGSSTDTQYF. CDR3 in DNA: TGCGCCAGCAGCTTGGTCCTAACTCTGACAGGATCTAGCACAGATACGCAGTATTTT.

This sequence joins TRBV28 and TRBJ1-2; maybe TRBD1 (6 bases). V was cut by 3 bases and J by 4 bases, with 15 bases left in between. The CDR3 is 15 residues long. Germline V lookup: CDR1 MDHEN, CDR2 SYDVKM. For the CDR3, the DNA is TGTGCCAGCAGTTTTAGTAAAGGGGGGACCTATGGCTACACCTTC. It specifies CASSFSKGGTYGYTF.

V usage is TRBV5-5 and J usage is TRBJ2-2; possible D gene TRBD2, 7 bases. The CDR3 has 15 amino acids. CDR1 is SGHKS and CDR2 is YYEKEE in the germline V gene (reference sequence). Deletions cut 5 bases from V and 3 bases from J, with 14 bases between. CDR3 protein: CASSLGGRDTGELFF. Written as DNA, the CDR3 is TGTGCCAGCAGTCTGGGGGGGCGAGACACCGGGGAGCTGTTTTTT.

The gene calls are TRBV19 and TRBJ1-1, with TRBD1 identical over 9 bases. Germline lookup yields CDR1 LNHDA and CDR2 SQIVND (reference sequence). CDR3 length equals 15 residues. The ends lost 5 bases at V and 7 bases at J; junction bases unmatched: 11. CDR3 bases: TGTGCCAGTAGTGTCGACAGGGGGGGAACAGGTGAAGCTTTCTTT. Encoded protein: CASSVDRGGTGEAFF.

The rearrangement links TRBV7-3 to TRBJ2-5; D may correspond to TRBD1 or TRBD2 (5 bases each). V gave up 5 bases and J gave up 2 bases, with 12 bases separating them. Germline-derived CDR1 and CDR2 are SGHTA and FQGTGA. CDR3 length: 14 residues. CDR3 loop: CASSLWGPQETQYF. The CDR3 DNA reads TGTGCCAGCAGCCTATGGGGACCGCAAGAGACCCAGTACTTC.

Worth noting for this clone: At one boundary the junction diverges from the germline segment, which might be a read error. The chain uses TRBV15 and TRBJ2-5; perhaps TRBD2 as D (6 bases). Per germline, CDR1 LNHNV and CDR2 YYDKDF (reference sequence). The CDR3 extends over 17 amino acids. In DNA, the CDR3 is TGTGCCACCAGCGGAGAGGTACTAGCCTCATGGAAAGAGACCCAGTACTTC. As protein: CATSGEVLASWKETQYF.

The J gene is TRBJ2-1, the V gene TRBV2, with D perhaps TRBD1 (5 bases). This CDR3 is built from 12 residues. Germline CDR1 and CDR2: SNHLY and FYNNEI. Trimming left V 11 bases short and J 3 bases short, with 11 bases between. CDR3 protein: CAGAVSYNEQFF. DNA of the CDR3: TGTGCCGGGGCGGTTAGCTACAATGAGCAGTTCTTC. Combining the CDR3 with reference TRBV2 and TRBJ2-1 gives the whole variable domain EPEVTQTPSHQVTQMGQEVILRCVPISNHLYFYWYRQILGQKVEFLVSFYNNEISEKSEIFDDQFSVERPDGSNFTLKIRSTKLEDSAMYFCAGAVSYNEQFFGPGTRLTVL.

The chain joins TRBV6-5 to TRBJ1-3; D is ambiguous. The V end was cut by 5 bases, the J end by 7 bases, with 12 bases between. This CDR3 spans 13 amino acids. Germline V gene sequence: CDR1 MNHEY, CDR2 SVGAGI. This CDR3 is CASSPSSGNTIYF. The CDR3, as DNA: TGTGCCAGCAGTCCCAGTTCCGGGAACACCATATATTTT.

This chain uses TRBV6-6 with TRBJ2-5; D perhaps matches TRBD1 (5 bases). CDR1 is MNHNY and CDR2 is SVGAGI in the germline V gene (reference sequence). The length of the CDR3 is 15 residues. The germline V and J ends were trimmed by 4 bases and 0 bases, with 12 bases remaining between them. In DNA form, the CDR3 reads TGTGCCAGCAGTTGGATGGGGCTCCACCAAGAGACCCAGTACTTC. It is translated as CASSWMGLHQETQYF.

The chain couples TRBV4-1 to TRBJ2-1; 7 bases line up with TRBD1. Germline V gives CDR1 MGHRA, CDR2 YSYEKL. V shed 9 bases and J 2 bases; nucleotides not matched to a gene: 13. The CDR3 length is 16 residues. Here the CDR3 DNA reads TGCGCCAGGCCCTATTCCGGGACAGTTACCTACAATGAGCAGTTCTTC. It codes for CARPYSGTVTYNEQFF.

J is TRBJ2-5 and V is TRBV10-3; no definite D call. V dropped 2 bases and J dropped 5 bases, with 9 bases sitting between them. Germline V gene sequence: CDR1 ENHRY, CDR2 SYGVKD. The CDR3 runs to 13 residues. CDR3 in DNA: TGTGCCATCAGTGAGGGGGAATGGGAGACCCAGTACTTC. It specifies CAISEGEWETQYF.

The chain combines TRBV10-3 with TRBJ2-1; 8 bases line up with TRBD2. This CDR3 region has 16 residues. Germline CDR1 is ENHRY and CDR2 is SYGVKD. The V segment lost 3 bases and the J segment 0 bases; nucleotides outside the gene matches: 4. In DNA form, the CDR3 reads TGTGCCATCAGTGATAAGCGGGGGAGCTCCTACAATGAGCAGTTCTTC. It is translated as CAISDKRGSSYNEQFF.

The chain has TRBV5-5 and TRBJ1-4, with unresolved D. Between the trimmed V and J ends, which lost 0 bases and 14 bases, there was a span of 11 bases. CDR3 length equals 12 residues. The germline V gene encodes CDR1 SGHKS and CDR2 YYEKEE (reference sequence). CDR3: CASSLVSSRLFF. CDR3 nucleotides: TGTGCCAGCAGCTTGGTCAGTTCAAGGCTGTTTTTT.